These 3 T cell receptor beta chains came from one sample sequenced in a study of post-analysis software for immune sequencing data. Findings and caveats of the study: There were a few TRBV segments more frequent in patients than controls, and TRBV5-6, TRBV5-1 and TRBV20-1 were among them.

No antigen is known for these receptors. The authors incorporated unique molecular identifiers into the TCR beta cDNA libraries. Via MiXCR, TCRdb re-called the PCR reads, giving one row per CDR3 protein. The sample yields roughly 730,000 distinct CDR3 sequences, 25% to 30% seen once. Sequencing was performed on blood. These receptors came from a girl aged 5-17 years with multiple sclerosis.

This clonotype showed up many times. The chain links TRBV20-1 to TRBJ2-5; TRBD1 agrees at 9 bases. Germline trimming cut 5 bases from V and 5 bases from J; bases unmatched to any gene: 3. The CDR3 length is 12 residues. Germline CDR1 is DFQATT and CDR2 is SNEGSKA (reference sequence). Written as DNA, the CDR3 is TGCAGTGCTCTGACAGGGGGTGAGACCCAGTACTTC. It codes for CSALTGGETQYF.

Concerning this clonotype: Sequence at one end of the junction differs from germline and may be a read error. The V gene is TRBV15, the J gene TRBJ2-1; 9 nucleotides agree with TRBD1. Looked up from germline, CDR1 is LNHNV and CDR2 is YYDKDF (reference sequence). The CDR3 loop spans 16 amino acids. CDR3 sequence: CATSRAGQGRDKEQFF. As DNA, the CDR3 is TGTGCCACCAGCAGGGCAGGACAGGGGCGAGACAAAGAGCAGTTCTTC.

This clonotype has only a few counts. The chain carries TRBV3-1 and TRBJ2-5, with D perhaps matching TRBD2 (7 bases). V lost 4 bases to trimming and J lost 1 base, with 16 bases between them. Per the germline V gene, CDR1 is LGHDT and CDR2 is YNNKEL (reference sequence). CDR3 size: 16 residues. This CDR3 is CASSPRGGGLQETQYF. The CDR3 DNA reads as TGTGCCAGCAGCCCCAGGGGCGGGGGCCTCCAAGAGACCCAGTACTTC.